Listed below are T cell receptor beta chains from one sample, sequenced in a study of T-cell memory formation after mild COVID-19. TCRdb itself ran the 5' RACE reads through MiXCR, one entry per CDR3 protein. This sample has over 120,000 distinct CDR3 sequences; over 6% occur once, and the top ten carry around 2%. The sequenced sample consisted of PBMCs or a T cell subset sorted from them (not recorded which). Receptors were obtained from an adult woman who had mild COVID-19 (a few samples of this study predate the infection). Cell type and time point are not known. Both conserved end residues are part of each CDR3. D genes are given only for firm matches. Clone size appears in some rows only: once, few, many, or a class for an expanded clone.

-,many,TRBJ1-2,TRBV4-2,TGTGCCAGCAGCCAAGACGGGCGGTCCGGCGTAGGGAATAATTTC,CASSQDGRSGVGNNF
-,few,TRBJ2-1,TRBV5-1,TGCGCCAGCAGCCTTCGGACCCGGGGTGAGCAGTTCTTC,CASSLRTRGEQFF
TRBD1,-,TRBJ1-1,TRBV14,TGTGCCAGCAGCCAAGGACAGGGGGCTTGGAGCACTGAAGCTTTCTTT,CASSQGQGAWSTEAFF
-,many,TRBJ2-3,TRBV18,TGTGCCAGCGCCCTAAGCGGCCGCACAGATACGCAGTATTTT,CASALSGRTDTQYF
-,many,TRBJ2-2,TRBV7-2,TGTGCCAGCAGCTTATGGGAGTTCCCCGGGGAGCTGTTTTTT,CASSLWEFPGELFF
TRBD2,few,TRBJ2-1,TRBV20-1,TGCTCGTTGTACGAGGCTAGCGGCTCCTACAATGAGCAGTTCTTC,CSLYEASGSYNEQFF
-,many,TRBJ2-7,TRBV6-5,TGTGCCAGCAGTTACTCGGCAGCATCCTACGAGCAGTACTTC,CASSYSAASYEQYF
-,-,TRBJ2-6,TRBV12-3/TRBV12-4,TGTGCCAGCAGTTTAGTGCAGGGGGGTGGGGCCAACGTCCTGACTTTC,CASSLVQGGGANVLTF
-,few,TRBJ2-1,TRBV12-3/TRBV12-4,TGTGCCAGCAGTTTCAGGGACCAACCCAGAAATGAGCAGTTCTTC,CASSFRDQPRNEQFF
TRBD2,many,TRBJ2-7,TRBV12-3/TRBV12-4,TGTGCCAGCAGTTTATTCCCCGGGTGGGCGGGAGCCTACGAGCAGTACTTC,CASSLFPGWAGAYEQYF
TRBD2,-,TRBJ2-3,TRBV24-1,TGTGCCACCAGTGATTTGCGGGGGGACACAGATACGCAGTATTTT,CATSDLRGDTDTQYF
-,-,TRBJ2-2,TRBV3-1,TGTGCCAGCAGCCAAGAAGGGGGGTCGAACACCGGGGAGCTGTTTTTT,CASSQEGGSNTGELFF
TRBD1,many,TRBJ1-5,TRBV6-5,TGTGCCAGCAGCTCAGGGGGGGGCAATCAGCCCCAGCATTTT,CASSSGGGNQPQHF
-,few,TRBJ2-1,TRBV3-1,TGTGCCAGCAGCCAAGGGCGGGAGCAGTTCTTC,CASSQGREQFF
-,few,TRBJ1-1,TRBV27,TGTGCCAGCAGTTCCGACAGGAAACCGAACACTGAAGCTTTCTTT,CASSSDRKPNTEAFF
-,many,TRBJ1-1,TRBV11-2,TGTGCCAGCAGCTTCTCGCGATCGCGGAACACTGAAGCTTTCTTT,CASSFSRSRNTEAFF
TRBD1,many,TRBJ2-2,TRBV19,TGTGCCAGTAGTCCCCGGACAGGGGGCAGAACCGGGGAGCTGTTTTTT,CASSPRTGGRTGELFF
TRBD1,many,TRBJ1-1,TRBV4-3,TGCGCCAGCAGCCACCGACAGGGGTCCATGAACACTGAAGCTTTCTTT,CASSHRQGSMNTEAFF
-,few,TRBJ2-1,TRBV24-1,TGTGCCACCAGTGACCGAATGAGGGATGAGCAGTTCTTC,CATSDRMRDEQFF
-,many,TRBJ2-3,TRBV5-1,TGCGCCAGCACCGACGGGGTGGAAGATACGCAGTATTTT,CASTDGVEDTQYF
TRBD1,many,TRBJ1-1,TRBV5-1,TGCGCCAGCGGACCGACAGGGCCGGGGGAAGCTTTCTTT,CASGPTGPGEAFF
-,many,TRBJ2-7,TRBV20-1,TGCAGTGCTAGAGATCACAGCACTGGGAACTACGAGCAGTACTTC,CSARDHSTGNYEQYF
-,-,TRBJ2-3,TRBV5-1,TGCGCCAGCAGCTTGACAGGTTATACGGGGCTTCGCACAGATACGCAGTATTTT,CASSLTGYTGLRTDTQYF
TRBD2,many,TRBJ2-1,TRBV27,TGTGCCAGCAGTTCCGGGACTAGCGGGAGTATGAATGAGCAGTTCTTC,CASSSGTSGSMNEQFF
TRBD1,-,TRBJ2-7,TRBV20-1,TGCAGTGCTAGAGATGGCAGAACAGGGGTAGGCGAGCAGTACTTC,CSARDGRTGVGEQYF
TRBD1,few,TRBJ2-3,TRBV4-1,TGCGCCAGCAGCCTGGGGACAGGATCGGTAGATACGCAGTATTTT,CASSLGTGSVDTQYF
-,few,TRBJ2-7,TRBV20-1,TGCAGTGCTAGACAGGGGCAATTCACCTACGAGCAGTACTTC,CSARQGQFTYEQYF
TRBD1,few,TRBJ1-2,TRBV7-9,TGTGCCAGCAGCTTCGGGACAGGGGGCCTCTATGGCTACACCTTC,CASSFGTGGLYGYTF
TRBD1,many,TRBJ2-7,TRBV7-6,TGTGCCAGCAGCTTGGTCCCAGGGGGTACCGGCTCCTACGAGCAGTACTTC,CASSLVPGGTGSYEQYF
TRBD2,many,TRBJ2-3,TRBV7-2,TGTGCCAGCAGCTTAGCGCAAGCGGGGGGGCAACAAGATACGCAGTATTTT,CASSLAQAGGQQDTQYF
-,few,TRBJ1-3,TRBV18,TGTGCCAGCTCACCACCATTCCGGGGAAACACCATATATTTT,CASSPPFRGNTIYF
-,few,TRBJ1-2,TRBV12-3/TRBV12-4,TGTGCCAGCACTTTGGAGGGGCCCGGAAGGGGTGGCTACACCTTC,CASTLEGPGRGGYTF
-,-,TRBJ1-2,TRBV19,TGTGCCAGTCTTGCGGGGGTCTATGGCTACACCTTC,CASLAGVYGYTF
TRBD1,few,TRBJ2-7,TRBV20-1,TGCAGTGCTAGAGGGAATCGGGACAGGGTTTCTAAGCAGTACTTC,CSARGNRDRVSKQYF
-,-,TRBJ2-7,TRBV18,TGTGCCAGCTCACCGTCACCGGGACCCAACGAGCAGTACTTC,CASSPSPGPNEQYF
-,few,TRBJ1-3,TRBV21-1,TGTGCCAGCAGCAAAGGTCCAACCCTAAGGGTGAGGAACACCATATATTTT,CASSKGPTLRVRNTIYF
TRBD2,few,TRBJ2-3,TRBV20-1,TGCAGTGCCCCCCCCCAGCGGGGGGGTTCTGATACGCAGTATTTT,CSAPPQRGGSDTQYF
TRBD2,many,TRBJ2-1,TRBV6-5,TGTGCCAGCAGTTACGGGACTAGCATATACAATGAGCAGTTCTTC,CASSYGTSIYNEQFF
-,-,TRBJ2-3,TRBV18,TGTGCCAGCTGCCGGGCCGCCTACACAGATACGCAGTATTTT,CASCRAAYTDTQYF
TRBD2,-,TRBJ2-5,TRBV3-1,TGTGCCAGCAGCCAAGACACTGGGACTACCCCAACGGCCCAGTACTTC,CASSQDTGTTPTAQYF
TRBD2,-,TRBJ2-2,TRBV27,TGTGCCAGCAGTTTCCTAGCGGACACCGTGGAGCTGTTTTTT,CASSFLADTVELFF
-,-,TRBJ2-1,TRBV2,TGTGCCAGCAGTGAGACAACCACCTTATACAATGAGCAGTTCTTC,CASSETTTLYNEQFF
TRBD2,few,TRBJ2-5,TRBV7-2,TGTGCCAGCAGCTTCTCCGGACTAGCGAGGGAGACCCAGTACTTC,CASSFSGLARETQYF
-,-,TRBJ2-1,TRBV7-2,TGTGCCAGCAGCTTAGAAGTTCCTGAGCAGTTCTTC,CASSLEVPEQFF
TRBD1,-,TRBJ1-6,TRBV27,TGTGCCAGCAGTATCGGGACAGGGACTTATAATTCACCCCTCCACTTT,CASSIGTGTYNSPLHF
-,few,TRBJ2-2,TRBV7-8,TGTGCCAGCAGCCCAGTAGCCCACACCGGGGAGCTGTTTTTT,CASSPVAHTGELFF
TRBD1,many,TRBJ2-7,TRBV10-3,TGTGCCATCAGTCACGGGACAGGCGAAGAACCCGAGCAGTACTTC,CAISHGTGEEPEQYF
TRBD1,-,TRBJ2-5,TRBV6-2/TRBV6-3,TGTGCCAGCACCCGGACAGGGCGAGAGACCCAGTACTTC,CASTRTGRETQYF